The 23 T cell receptor beta chains listed next were all sequenced from one sample in a study of cytomegalovirus exposure and HLA in healthy donors. The primer mix had 60 Vbeta and 13 Jbeta primers. Measured with immunoSEQ multiplex PCR; TCRdb has only the in-frame clones, and not every one. The sample totals around 63,000 clones. Sequenced sample: PBMCs. The receptor source for this set is a woman aged 25 to 45 in good health and CMV-seronegative.

V usage is TRBV18 and J usage is TRBJ1-4; TRBD1 matches 7 bases. Trimming cost V 8 bases and J 4 bases; bases outside gene matches: 7. The V gene's germline CDR1 is KGHSH and CDR2 LQKENI. The CDR3 length is 14 residues. In DNA form, the CDR3 reads TGTGCCAGCACGCCGGGACAGAATAATGAAAAACTGTTTTTT. Amino acids: CASTPGQNNEKLFF.

This chain links TRBV29-1 with TRBJ2-7; D is perhaps TRBD1 (6 bases). The length of the CDR3 is 10 residues. CDR1 and CDR2 (germline): SQVTM, ANQGSEA. CDR3 in amino acids: CRVIGGEQYF. Written as DNA, the CDR3 is TGCAGAGTTATAGGGGGCGAGCAGTACTTC.

This sequence joins TRBV29-1 and TRBJ2-7; a possible D gene is TRBD2 (6 bases). Germline CDR1 is SQVTM and CDR2 is ANQGSEA. V was pared by 2 bases and J by 6 bases, with 8 bases between. The CDR3 runs 11 residues. The CDR3 region has the DNA TGCAGCGTTGAATACGGGAGCGAGCAGTACTTC. This sequence encodes CSVEYGSEQYF.

The chain has TRBV13 and TRBJ1-6, with TRBD1 matching 9 bases. Per germline, CDR1 PRHDT and CDR2 FYEKMQ (reference sequence). CDR3 length equals 13 residues. V lost 5 bases, J lost 15 bases, and 8 bases stayed unmatched. This chain's CDR3 is CASSQGTGSVLHF. CDR3 nucleotides: TGTGCCAGCAGCCAGGGGACAGGGAGTGTCCTCCACTTT.

The chain employs TRBV5-1 and TRBJ1-3, with unresolved D. V shed 4 bases and J shed 0 bases, with 8 bases lying between them. CDR1 is SGHRS and CDR2 is YFSETQ in the germline V gene. The CDR3 has 14 amino acids. The CDR3 sequence is CASSPIVSGNTIYF. In DNA, the CDR3 is TGCGCCAGCAGCCCTATCGTCTCTGGAAACACCATATATTTT.

The chain is built from TRBV28 and TRBJ2-3; D unclear. Germline V gives CDR1 MDHEN, CDR2 SYDVKM. V lost 9 bases and J lost 0, with 10 bases in between. This CDR3 region has 13 residues. CDR3 DNA: TGTGCCAGTCGCGCCGCCAGCACAGATACGCAGTATTTT. This encodes CASRAASTDTQYF.

CDR3 loop: CASSVDEVYGYTF. The CDR3, as DNA: TGTGCCAGCAGCGTTGACGAGGTCTATGGCTACACCTTC. The genes are TRBV9 and TRBJ1-2; no reliable D call. Germline lookup yields CDR1 SGDLS and CDR2 YYNGEE. The CDR3 totals 13 residues. Trimming pared 2 bases from V and 4 bases from J, leaving 9 bases between.

V usage is TRBV6-6 and J usage is TRBJ1-2, with D tentatively TRBD1 (5 bases). With 8 bases removed from V and 4 bases from J, the gap between germline ends came to 11 bases. Looked up from germline, CDR1 is MNHNY and CDR2 is SVGAGI (reference sequence). This CDR3 is 12 amino acids long. CDR3 nucleotide sequence: TGTGCCAGCGGGGGGTCCATCTATGGCTACACCTTC. Its translation is CASGGSIYGYTF.

The V and J genes are TRBV25-1 and TRBJ1-5; TRBD1 matches 9 bases. V shed 4 bases, J shed 5 bases, and the junction held 6 bases outside the gene matches. CDR3 length: 15 residues. Germline-derived CDR1 and CDR2 are MGHDK and SYGVNS. Written as DNA, the CDR3 is TGTGCCAGCAGTGTTCGGGGACAGGGCCATCAGCCCCAGCATTTT. This sequence encodes CASSVRGQGHQPQHF.

CDR3 protein: CASSAMGAGGQETQYF. CDR3 bases: TGTGCCAGCAGTGCGATGGGTGCGGGGGGCCAGGAGACCCAGTACTTC. V is TRBV2 and J is TRBJ2-5, with TRBD2 identical over 8 bases. V shed 4 bases and J 5 bases; nucleotides not matched to a gene: 12. CDR1 SNHLY and CDR2 FYNNEI come from the germline V gene. CDR3 length equals 16 residues.

This rearrangement joins TRBV7-3 to TRBJ2-7; TRBD1 matches at 7 bases. This CDR3 is 17 amino acids long. J was trimmed by 2 bases and V by 2 bases; bases with no gene match: 12. Germline-derived CDR1 and CDR2 are SGHTA and FQGTGA. CDR3 sequence: CASSLFRVQGLPYEQYF. CDR3 DNA sequence: TGTGCCAGCAGCTTATTCCGCGTACAGGGGTTACCCTACGAGCAGTACTTC. Full variable domain (outside the CDR3, taken from reference TRBV7-3 and TRBJ2-7): GAGVSQTPSNKVTEKGKYVELRCDPISGHTALYWYRQSLGQGPEFLIYFQGTGAADDSGLPNDRFFAVRPEGSVSTLKIQRTERGDSAVYLCASSLFRVQGLPYEQYFGPGTRLTVT.

This chain joins TRBV19 and TRBJ1-1; D remains ambiguous. CDR3 length equals 14 residues. In germline, CDR1 is LNHDA, CDR2 SQIVND (reference sequence). Between the trimmed V and J ends, which lost 11 bases and 4 bases, there was a span of 20 bases. Here the CDR3 reads CAVRGKWIGTEAFF. In DNA, the CDR3 is TGTGCCGTAAGAGGGAAATGGATAGGCACTGAAGCTTTCTTT.

The gene calls are TRBV7-8 and TRBJ2-4, with 13 bases that match TRBD2. This CDR3 contains 17 residues. J gave up 5 bases and V 5 bases, and 9 bases lay outside the gene matches. CDR1 SGHVS and CDR2 FQNEAQ come from the germline V gene. CDR3 in DNA: TGTGCCAGCAGCCTTAGGGGACTAGCGGGGAGCCAAAACATTCAGTACTTC. Its translation: CASSLRGLAGSQNIQYF.

V and J are TRBV7-2 and TRBJ2-7; a weak D match, TRBD1 (5 bases). Germline values: CDR1 SGHTA, CDR2 FQGNSA. V was pared by 1 base and J by 0 bases, with 10 bases between. The CDR3 contains 15 residues. Written as DNA, the CDR3 is TGTGCCAGCAGCTTAGTTGACAGTAGCTCCTACGAGCAGTACTTC. Residues: CASSLVDSSSYEQYF. Full variable domain (outside the CDR3, taken from reference TRBV7-2 and TRBJ2-7): GAGVSQSPSNKVTEKGKDVELRCDPISGHTALYWYRQSLGQGLEFLIYFQGNSAPDKSGLPSDRFSAERTGGSVSTLTIQRTQQEDSAVYLCASSLVDSSSYEQYFGPGTRLTVT.

This chain connects TRBV5-5 to TRBJ2-7; 7 nucleotides match TRBD2. Trimming at V came to 2 bases and at J to 2 bases, leaving 1 base not matched to a gene. The CDR3 has 13 amino acids. The germline gives CDR1 SGHKS, CDR2 YYEKEE (reference sequence). CDR3 residues: CASSFTSAYEQYF. CDR3 DNA sequence: TGTGCCAGCAGCTTCACTAGCGCCTACGAGCAGTACTTC.

The rearrangement uses TRBV28 and TRBJ2-5; possible D gene TRBD1, 6 bases. CDR1 is MDHEN and CDR2 is SYDVKM in the germline V gene. The CDR3 has 13 residues. Trimming cost V 7 bases and J 7 bases, with 16 bases left between them. The CDR3 nucleotides are TGTGCCAGCACCGTGGGATCACAGGGGACCCAGTACTTC. This codes for CASTVGSQGTQYF.

The chain combines TRBV19 with TRBJ1-1; no firm D call. V gave up 4 bases and J gave up 0 bases, with 6 bases separating them. The CDR3 runs to 13 residues. Germline loops: CDR1 LNHDA, CDR2 SQIVND (reference sequence). The CDR3 DNA reads as TGTGCCAGTAGTAATTCAGTGAACACTGAAGCTTTCTTT. Its translation is CASSNSVNTEAFF.

V usage is TRBV18 and J usage is TRBJ2-1; D is perhaps TRBD1 (6 bases). This CDR3 region has 16 residues. The germline V and J ends were trimmed by 4 bases and 2 bases, with 15 bases remaining between them. In germline, CDR1 is KGHSH, CDR2 LQKENI. The CDR3: CASSRGQGIPYNEQFF. CDR3 bases: TGTGCCAGCTCACGGGGCCAGGGGATTCCCTACAATGAGCAGTTCTTC.

The chain uses TRBV29-1 and TRBJ2-2, with TRBD1 identical over 10 bases. J lost 5 bases, V lost 4 bases, and 4 bases had no gene match. The CDR3 runs 14 residues. The V gene's germline CDR1 is SQVTM and CDR2 ANQGSEA. CDR3 DNA: TGCAGCGTTGTAGGACAGGGGGTAACCGGGGAGCTGTTTTTT. As protein: CSVVGQGVTGELFF.

This chain joins TRBV13 and TRBJ1-2; TRBD1 aligns across 8 bases. The CDR3 length is 18 residues. Trimming at V came to 2 bases and at J to 2 bases, leaving 13 bases not matched to a gene. Germline V CDR1 and CDR2: PRHDT, FYEKMQ (reference sequence). Here the CDR3 reads CASSLRGQVITRNYGYTF. For the CDR3, the DNA is TGTGCCAGCAGCTTAAGGGGACAGGTCATAACCCGAAACTATGGCTACACCTTC.

The chain recombines TRBV9 with TRBJ1-1; 8 nucleotides align to TRBD1. Germline-derived CDR1 and CDR2 are SGDLS and YYNGEE. Trimming took 0 bases from V and 7 from J; bases not matched to a gene: 5. The CDR3 contains 14 residues. CDR3 nucleotides: TGTGCCAGCAGCGTAGGGGGACAGGAACTTGAAGCTTTCTTT. It codes for CASSVGGQELEAFF.

CDR3 sequence reads: CAGKSGAGTNTEAFF. As DNA, the CDR3 is TGTGCCGGGAAAAGCGGGGCAGGGACAAACACTGAAGCTTTCTTT. This chain joins TRBV30 and TRBJ1-1, with D perhaps TRBD1 (6 bases). CDR3 size: 15 residues. Germline CDR1 is GTSNPN and CDR2 is SVGIG (reference sequence). V lost 8 bases, J lost 2 bases, and 21 bases lay in between.

The J gene is TRBJ2-7, the V gene TRBV11-2; 11 bases are shared with TRBD1. Germline V lookup: CDR1 SGHAT, CDR2 FQNNGV. The CDR3 spans 15 residues. The V segment lost 5 bases and the J segment 3 bases; nucleotides outside the gene matches: 6. This CDR3 is CASSHRDRGVYEQYF. The CDR3 coding sequence is TGTGCCAGCAGCCACCGGGACAGGGGGGTCTACGAGCAGTACTTC.